The sequence of this T cell receptor beta chain was determined in a study of cytomegalovirus exposure and HLA in healthy donors. Turning to the study itself: Most genotyped donors, over 70% of 398, had Caucasian-associated genetic ancestry. Overall study findings and caveats: A few chains tied to CMV proved CMV antigen-specific in vitro. The study flagged around 160 TCR beta chains as cytomegalovirus-associated. Per published reports, the classifier diagnosed cytomegalovirus status with high specificity and sensitivity.

As regards this clone: Its matching antigen is unknown.

Per germline, CDR1 PRHDT and CDR2 FYEKMQ (reference sequence). V was pared by 6 bases and J by 4 bases, with 15 bases between. CDR3 length equals 14 residues. The primer mix had 60 Vbeta and 13 Jbeta primers. Using immunoSEQ multiplex PCR, the repertoire was profiled, and TCRdb retains in-frame clones only, with some absent. In the table there are roughly 290,000 clones, about four fifths of which are singletons. This receptor was identified in a girl aged 2-10 years in good health and CMV-seronegative. The sequencing sample was made of PBMCs. The genes are TRBV13 and TRBJ1-2; possible D gene TRBD1, 5 bases. The CDR3 coding sequence is TGTGCCAGCAGTATTTATCAGGGTATCTATGGCTACACCTTC. Amino acids: CASSIYQGIYGYTF. The whole variable domain, remainder taken from reference TRBV13 and TRBJ1-2, is AAGVIQSPRHLIKEKRETATLKCYPIPRHDTVYWYQQGPGQDPQFLISFYEKMQSDKGSIPDRFSAQQFSDYHSELNMSSLELGDSALYFCASSIYQGIYGYTFGSGTRLTVV.